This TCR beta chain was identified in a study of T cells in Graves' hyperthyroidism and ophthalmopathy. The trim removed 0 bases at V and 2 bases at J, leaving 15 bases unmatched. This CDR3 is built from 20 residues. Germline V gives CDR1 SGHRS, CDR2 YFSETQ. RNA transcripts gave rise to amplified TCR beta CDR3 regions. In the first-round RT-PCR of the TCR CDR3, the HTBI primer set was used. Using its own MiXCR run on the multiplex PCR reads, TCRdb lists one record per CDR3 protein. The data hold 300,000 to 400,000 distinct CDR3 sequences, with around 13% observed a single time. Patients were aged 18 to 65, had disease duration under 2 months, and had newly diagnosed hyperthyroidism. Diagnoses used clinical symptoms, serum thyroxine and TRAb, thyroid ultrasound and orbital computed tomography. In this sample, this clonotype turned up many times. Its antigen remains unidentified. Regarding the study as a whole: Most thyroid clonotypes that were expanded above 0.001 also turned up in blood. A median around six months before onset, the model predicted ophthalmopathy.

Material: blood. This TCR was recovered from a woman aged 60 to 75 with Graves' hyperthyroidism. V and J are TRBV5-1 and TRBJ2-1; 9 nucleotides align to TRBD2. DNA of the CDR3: TGCGCCAGCAGCTTGGCCGGCGTAGCGGGAGTAGGGTACACCTACAATGAGCAGTTCTTC. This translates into CASSLAGVAGVGYTYNEQFF. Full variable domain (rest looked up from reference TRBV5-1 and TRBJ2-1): KAGVTQTPRYLIKTRGQQVTLSCSPISGHRSVSWYQQTPGQGLQFLFEYFSETQRNKGNFPGRFSGRQFSNSRSEMNVSTLELGDSALYLCASSLAGVAGVGYTYNEQFFGPGTRLTVL.